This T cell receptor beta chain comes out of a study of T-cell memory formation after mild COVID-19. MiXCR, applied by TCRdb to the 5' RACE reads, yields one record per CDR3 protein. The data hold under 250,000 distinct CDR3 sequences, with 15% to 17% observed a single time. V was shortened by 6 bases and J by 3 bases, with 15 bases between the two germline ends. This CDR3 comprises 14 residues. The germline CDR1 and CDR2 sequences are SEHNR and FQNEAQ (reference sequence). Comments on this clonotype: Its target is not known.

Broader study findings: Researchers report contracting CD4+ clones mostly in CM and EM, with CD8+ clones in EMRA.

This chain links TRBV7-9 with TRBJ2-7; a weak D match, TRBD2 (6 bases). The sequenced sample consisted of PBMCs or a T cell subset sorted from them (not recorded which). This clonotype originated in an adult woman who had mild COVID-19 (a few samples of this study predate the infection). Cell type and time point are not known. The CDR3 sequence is CASRAGQGGYEQYF. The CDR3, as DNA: TGTGCCAGCAGGGCCGGGCAGGGAGGCTACGAGCAGTACTTC.